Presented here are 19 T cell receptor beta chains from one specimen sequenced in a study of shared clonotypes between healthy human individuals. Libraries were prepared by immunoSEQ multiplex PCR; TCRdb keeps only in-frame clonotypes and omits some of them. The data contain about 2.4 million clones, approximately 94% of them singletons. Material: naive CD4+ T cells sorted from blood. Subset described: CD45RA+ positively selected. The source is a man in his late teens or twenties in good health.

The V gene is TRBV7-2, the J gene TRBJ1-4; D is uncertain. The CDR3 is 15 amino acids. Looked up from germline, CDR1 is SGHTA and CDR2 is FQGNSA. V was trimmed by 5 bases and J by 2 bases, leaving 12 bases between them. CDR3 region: CASSPVSGTNEKLFF. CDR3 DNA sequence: TGTGCCAGCAGCCCCGTTTCGGGTACTAATGAAAAACTGTTTTTT.

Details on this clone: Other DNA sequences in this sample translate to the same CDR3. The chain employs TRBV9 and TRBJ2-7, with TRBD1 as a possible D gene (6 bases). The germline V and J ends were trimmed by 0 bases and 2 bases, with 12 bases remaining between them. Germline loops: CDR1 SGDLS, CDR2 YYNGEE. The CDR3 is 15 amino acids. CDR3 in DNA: TGTGCCAGCAGCGTAGAGGCAGGGGCGACCTACGAGCAGTACTTC. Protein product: CASSVEAGATYEQYF.

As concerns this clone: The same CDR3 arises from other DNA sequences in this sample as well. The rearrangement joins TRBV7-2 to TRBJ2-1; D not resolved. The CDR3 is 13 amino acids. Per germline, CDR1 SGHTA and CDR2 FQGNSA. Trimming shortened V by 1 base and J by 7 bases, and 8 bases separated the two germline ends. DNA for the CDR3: TGTGCCAGCAGCTTAGAGCCGATAAATGAGCAGTTCTTC. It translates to CASSLEPINEQFF.

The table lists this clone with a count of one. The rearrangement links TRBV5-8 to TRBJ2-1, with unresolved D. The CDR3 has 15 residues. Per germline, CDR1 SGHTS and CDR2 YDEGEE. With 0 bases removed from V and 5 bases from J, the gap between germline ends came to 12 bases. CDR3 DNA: TGTGCCAGCAGCTTGGGTCTGGGTCTGAACAATGAGCAGTTCTTC. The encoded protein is CASSLGLGLNNEQFF.

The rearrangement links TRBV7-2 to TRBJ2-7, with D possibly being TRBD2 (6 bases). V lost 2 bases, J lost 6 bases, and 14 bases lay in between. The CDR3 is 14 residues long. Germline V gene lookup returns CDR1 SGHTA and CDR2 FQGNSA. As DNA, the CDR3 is TGTGCCAGCAGCTTAAGACTAGATTTTTCCGAGCAGTACTTC. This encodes CASSLRLDFSEQYF. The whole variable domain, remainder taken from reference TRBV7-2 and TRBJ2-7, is GAGVSQSPSNKVTEKGKDVELRCDPISGHTALYWYRQSLGQGLEFLIYFQGNSAPDKSGLPSDRFSAERTGGSVSTLTIQRTQQEDSAVYLCASSLRLDFSEQYFGPGTRLTVT.

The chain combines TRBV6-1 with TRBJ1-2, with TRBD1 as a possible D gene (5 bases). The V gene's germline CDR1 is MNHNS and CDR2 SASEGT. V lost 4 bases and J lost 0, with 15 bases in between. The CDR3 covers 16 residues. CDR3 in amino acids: CASSGEVRGANYGYTF. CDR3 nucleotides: TGTGCCAGCAGTGGAGAGGTGAGGGGCGCTAACTATGGCTACACCTTC.

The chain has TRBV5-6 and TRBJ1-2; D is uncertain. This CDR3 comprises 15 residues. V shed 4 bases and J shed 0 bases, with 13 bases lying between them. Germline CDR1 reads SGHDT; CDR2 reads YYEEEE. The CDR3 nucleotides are TGTGCCAGCAGCATCTCCTTGTCCTCTAACTATGGCTACACCTTC. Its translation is CASSISLSSNYGYTF. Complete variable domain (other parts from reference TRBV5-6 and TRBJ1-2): DAGVTQSPTHLIKTRGQQVTLRCSPKSGHDTVSWYQQALGQGPQFIFQYYEEEERQRGNFPDRFSGHQFPNYSSELNVNALLLGDSALYLCASSISLSSNYGYTFGSGTRLTVV.

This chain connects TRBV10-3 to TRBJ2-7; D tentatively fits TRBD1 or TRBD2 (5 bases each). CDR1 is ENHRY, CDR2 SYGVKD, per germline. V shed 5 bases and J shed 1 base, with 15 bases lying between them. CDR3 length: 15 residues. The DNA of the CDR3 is TGTGCCATCAGTAACAACCGGGACGGATCCTACGAGCAGTACTTC. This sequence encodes CAISNNRDGSYEQYF.

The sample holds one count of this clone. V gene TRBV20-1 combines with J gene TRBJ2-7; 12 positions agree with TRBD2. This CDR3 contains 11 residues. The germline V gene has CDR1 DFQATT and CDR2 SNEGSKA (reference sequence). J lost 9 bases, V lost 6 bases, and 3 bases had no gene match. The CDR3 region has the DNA TGCAGTGCGGTACTAGCGGGGGGGCAGTACTTC. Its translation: CSAVLAGGQYF.

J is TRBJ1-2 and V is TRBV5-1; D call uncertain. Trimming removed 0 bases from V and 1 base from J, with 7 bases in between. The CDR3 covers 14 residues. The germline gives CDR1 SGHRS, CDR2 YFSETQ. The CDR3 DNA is TGCGCCAGCAGCTTGGCCTGGGGTAACTATGGCTACACCTTC. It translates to CASSLAWGNYGYTF. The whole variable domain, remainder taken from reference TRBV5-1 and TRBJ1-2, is KAGVTQTPRYLIKTRGQQVTLSCSPISGHRSVSWYQQTPGQGLQFLFEYFSETQRNKGNFPGRFSGRQFSNSRSEMNVSTLELGDSALYLCASSLAWGNYGYTFGSGTRLTVV.

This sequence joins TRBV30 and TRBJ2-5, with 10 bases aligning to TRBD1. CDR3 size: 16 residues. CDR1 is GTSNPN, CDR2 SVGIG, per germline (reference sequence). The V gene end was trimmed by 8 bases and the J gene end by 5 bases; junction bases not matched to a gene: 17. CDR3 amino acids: CAARSGTGVQIETQYF. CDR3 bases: TGTGCCGCACGATCCGGGACAGGGGTTCAAATCGAGACCCAGTACTTC.

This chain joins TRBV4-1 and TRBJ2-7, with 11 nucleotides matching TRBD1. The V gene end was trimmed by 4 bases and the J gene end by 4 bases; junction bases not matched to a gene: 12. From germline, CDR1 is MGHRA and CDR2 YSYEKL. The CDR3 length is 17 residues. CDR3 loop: CASSLSLSRDRGYEQYF. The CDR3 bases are TGCGCCAGCAGCCTCAGCCTATCCCGGGACAGGGGGTACGAGCAGTACTTC.

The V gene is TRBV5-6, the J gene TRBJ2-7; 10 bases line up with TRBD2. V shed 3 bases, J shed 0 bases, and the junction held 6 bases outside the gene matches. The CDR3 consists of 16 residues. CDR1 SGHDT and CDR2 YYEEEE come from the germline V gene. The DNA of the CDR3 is TGTGCCAGCAGCTACCTCGGACTAGCGGACTCCTACGAGCAGTACTTC. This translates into CASSYLGLADSYEQYF.

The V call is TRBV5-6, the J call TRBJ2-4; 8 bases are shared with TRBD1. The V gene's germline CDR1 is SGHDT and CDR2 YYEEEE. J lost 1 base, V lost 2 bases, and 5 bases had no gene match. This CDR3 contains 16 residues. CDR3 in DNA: TGTGCCAGCAGCTTCCAGGGGGCCGGGGCCAAAAACATTCAGTACTTC. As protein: CASSFQGAGAKNIQYF.

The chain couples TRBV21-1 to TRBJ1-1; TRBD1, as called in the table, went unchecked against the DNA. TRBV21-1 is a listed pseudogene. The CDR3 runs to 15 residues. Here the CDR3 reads CASSKADRGWAEAFF. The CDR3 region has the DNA TGTGCCAGCAGCAAAGCCGACAGGGGATGGGCTGAAGCTTTCTTT.

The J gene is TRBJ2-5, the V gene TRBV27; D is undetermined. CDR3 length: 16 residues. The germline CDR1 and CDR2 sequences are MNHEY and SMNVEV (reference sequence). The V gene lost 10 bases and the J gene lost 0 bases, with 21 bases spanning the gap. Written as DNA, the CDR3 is TGTGCCACGACCGACCCAATTCTACAGTACCAAGAGACCCAGTACTTC. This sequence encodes CATTDPILQYQETQYF.

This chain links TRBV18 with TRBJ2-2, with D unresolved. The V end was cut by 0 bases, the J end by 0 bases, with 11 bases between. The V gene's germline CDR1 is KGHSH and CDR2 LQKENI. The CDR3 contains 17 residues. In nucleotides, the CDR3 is TGTGCCAGCTCACCACCGAGTTCTACAGCGAACACCGGGGAGCTGTTTTTT. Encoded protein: CASSPPSSTANTGELFF.

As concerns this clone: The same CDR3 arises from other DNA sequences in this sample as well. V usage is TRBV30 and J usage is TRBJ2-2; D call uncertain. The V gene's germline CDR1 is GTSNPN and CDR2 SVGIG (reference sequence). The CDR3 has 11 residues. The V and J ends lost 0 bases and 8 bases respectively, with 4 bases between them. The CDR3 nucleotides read TGTGCCTGGAGTGTTGCGGGGGAGCTGTTTTTT. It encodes CAWSVAGELFF. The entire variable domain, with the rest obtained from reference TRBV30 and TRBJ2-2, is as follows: SQTIHQWPATLVQPVGSPLSLECTVEGTSNPNLYWYRQAAGRGLQLLFYSVGIGQISSEVPQNLSASRPQDRQFILSSKKLLLSDSGFYLCAWSVAGELFFGEGSRLTVL.

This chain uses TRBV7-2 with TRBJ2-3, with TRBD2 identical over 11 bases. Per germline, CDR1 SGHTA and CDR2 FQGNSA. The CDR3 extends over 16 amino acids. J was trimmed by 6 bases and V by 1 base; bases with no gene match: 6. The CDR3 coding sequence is TGTGCCAGCAGCTTAGGACTAGCGGGACTGGTTGATACGCAGTATTTT. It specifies CASSLGLAGLVDTQYF.